This TCR beta chain stems from a study of Graves' ophthalmopathy and Graves' hyperthyroidism. Study in general: The study drew peripheral blood at initial diagnosis, before any treatment. Study findings and constraints: Stable hyperthyroidism and ophthalmopathy were told apart by a 13-signature model, which achieved about 88% sensitivity and roughly 76% specificity.

On this clonotype: Antigen unknown.

Patients were diagnosed from clinical symptoms, serum thyroxine, TRAb, thyroid ultrasound and orbital computed tomography. CDR3 regions of TCR beta were amplified from RNA transcripts. Scientists carried out first-round RT-PCR using HTBI primers and then a second-round multiplex PCR. Each CDR3 protein is one row after TCRdb ran MiXCR on the multiplex PCR reads. The table lists under 200,000 distinct CDR3 sequences, approximately 40% of them singletons. Germline values: CDR1 MNHEY, CDR2 SVGAGI. This CDR3 contains 14 residues. The germline V and J ends were trimmed by 0 bases and 6 bases, with 12 bases remaining between them.

This TCR came from a woman aged 35 to 49 with Graves' ophthalmopathy. Sample: peripheral blood. The chain has TRBV6-5 and TRBJ2-7; no definite D call. Written as DNA, the CDR3 is TGTGCCAGCAGTTACTCGAGGCCTCGCGGCGAGCAGTACTTC. Its protein is CASSYSRPRGEQYF.